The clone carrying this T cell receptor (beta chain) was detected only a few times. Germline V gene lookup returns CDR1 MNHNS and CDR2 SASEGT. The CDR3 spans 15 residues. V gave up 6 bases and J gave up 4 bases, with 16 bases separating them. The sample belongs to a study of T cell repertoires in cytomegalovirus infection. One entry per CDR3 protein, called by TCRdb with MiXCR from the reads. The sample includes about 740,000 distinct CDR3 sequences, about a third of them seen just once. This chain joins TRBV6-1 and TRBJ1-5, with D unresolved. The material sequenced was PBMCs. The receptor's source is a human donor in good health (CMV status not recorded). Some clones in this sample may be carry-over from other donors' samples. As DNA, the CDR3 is TGTGCCAGCAGATCGGAAGCGGGGAATAATCAGCCCCAGCATTTT. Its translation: CASRSEAGNNQPQHF.